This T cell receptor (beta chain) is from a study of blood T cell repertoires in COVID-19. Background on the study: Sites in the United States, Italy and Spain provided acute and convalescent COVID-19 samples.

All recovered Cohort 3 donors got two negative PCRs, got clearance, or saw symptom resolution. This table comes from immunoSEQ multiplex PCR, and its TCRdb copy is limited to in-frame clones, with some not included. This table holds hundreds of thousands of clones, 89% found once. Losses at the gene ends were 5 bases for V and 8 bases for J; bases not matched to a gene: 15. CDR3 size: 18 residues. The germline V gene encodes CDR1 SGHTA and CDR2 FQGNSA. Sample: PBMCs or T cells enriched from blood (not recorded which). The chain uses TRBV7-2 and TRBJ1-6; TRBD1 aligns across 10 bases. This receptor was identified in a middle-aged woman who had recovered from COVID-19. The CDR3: CASSILPAGQGYYSPLHF. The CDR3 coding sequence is TGTGCCAGCAGCATCTTACCCGCGGGACAGGGGTATTATTCACCCCTCCACTTT.